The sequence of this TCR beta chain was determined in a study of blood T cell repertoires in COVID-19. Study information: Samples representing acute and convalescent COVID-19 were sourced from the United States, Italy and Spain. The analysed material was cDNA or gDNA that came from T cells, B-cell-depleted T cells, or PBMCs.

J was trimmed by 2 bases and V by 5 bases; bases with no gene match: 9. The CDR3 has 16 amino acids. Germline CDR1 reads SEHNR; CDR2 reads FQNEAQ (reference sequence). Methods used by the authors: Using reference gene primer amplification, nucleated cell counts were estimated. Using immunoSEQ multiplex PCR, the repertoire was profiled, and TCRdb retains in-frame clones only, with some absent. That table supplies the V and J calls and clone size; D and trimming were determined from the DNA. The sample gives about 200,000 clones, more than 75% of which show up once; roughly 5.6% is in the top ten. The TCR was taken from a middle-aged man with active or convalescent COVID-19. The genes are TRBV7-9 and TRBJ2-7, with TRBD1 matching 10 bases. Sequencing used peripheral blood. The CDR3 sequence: CASSQEGQGPPYEQYF. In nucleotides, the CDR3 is TGTGCCAGCAGCCAAGAGGGACAGGGGCCGCCCTACGAGCAGTACTTC. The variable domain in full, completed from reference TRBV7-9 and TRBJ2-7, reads DTGVSQNPRHKITKRGQNVTFRCDPISEHNRLYWYRQTLGQGPEFLTYFQNEAQLEKSRLLSDRFSAERPKGSFSTLEIQRTEQGDSAMYLCASSQEGQGPPYEQYFGPGTRLTVT.